This TCR beta chain was sequenced in a study of identical twins. Using its own MiXCR run on the 5' RACE reads, TCRdb lists one record per CDR3 protein. The data show 1.5 million or so distinct CDR3 sequences, around 33% seen once. General study points: The degree of excess twin sharing was weaker in beta out-of-frame sequences. Cord blood's abundant beta clonotypes had fewer insertions, unlike memory repertoires.

This clonotype occurred many times. The antigen is not known. CDR1 and CDR2 (germline): SEHNR, FQNEAQ (reference sequence). V lost 3 bases and J lost 2, with 20 bases in between. The CDR3 has 17 residues. V usage is TRBV7-9 and J usage is TRBJ2-7; unclear D gene. The TCR was taken from a newborn girl in good health. Input material: cord blood. The CDR3 here is CASSFPRLWPQTYEQYF. The CDR3 coding sequence is TGTGCCAGCAGCTTCCCTCGATTGTGGCCACAGACCTACGAGCAGTACTTC. Based on the CDR3 plus reference TRBV7-9 and TRBJ2-7, the full variable domain is DTGVSQNPRHKITKRGQNVTFRCDPISEHNRLYWYRQTLGQGPEFLTYFQNEAQLEKSRLLSDRFSAERPKGSFSTLEIQRTEQGDSAMYLCASSFPRLWPQTYEQYFGPGTRLTVT.